The 12 T cell receptor beta chains below come from one sample, sequenced in a study of T cell clonality in common variable immunodeficiency. The study's findings and limits: Reportedly, TCR beta sequences from common variable immunodeficiency showed fewer deletions and N-nucleotide insertions.

Their cognate antigens are unknown. Produced via immunoSEQ multiplex PCR; TCRdb's table is partial and in-frame only. The data show fewer than 30,000 clones, with none appearing a single time. The sample was peripheral blood mononuclear cells. The receptor source for this set is a human donor with common variable immunodeficiency.

This clone showed up many times. The missing CDR3 end, 3 residues past where the read stops, is filled in from the germline J gene. The chain has TRBV16 and TRBJ1-1, with D possibly matching TRBD1 (5 bases). The CDR3 extends over 16 amino acids. Germline V CDR1 and CDR2: KGHSY, FQNENV. Trimming removed 0 bases at V and 0 bases at J, with 11 bases between. CDR3 protein: CASSQSSGGMNTEAFF. The covered CDR3 bases are TGTGCCAGCAGCCAATCGAGTGGGGGGATGAACACTGAA.

This clone occurred many times. The read terminates 3 residues before the CDR3 end, so the remaining end is supplied by the germline J gene. This rearrangement joins TRBV18 to TRBJ2-4, with D perhaps matching TRBD1 (6 bases). CDR1 KGHSH and CDR2 LQKENI come from the germline V gene. CDR3 length equals 21 residues. V was clipped by 2 bases and J by 4 bases, with 30 bases between them. CDR3 DNA (partial): TGTGCCAGCTCACCATTAGGTGCTGGGGGCGTTAGGACCGCAGGGAAAAACATT. Translated: CASSPLGAGGVRTAGKNI. The CDR3 reads in full as CASSPLGAGGVRTAGKNIQYF.

This clone has at least ten counts. The read comes to an end 3 residues before the CDR3 does, leaving the germline J gene to fill in the end. The J gene is TRBJ2-2, the V gene TRBV19; 7 nucleotides align to TRBD1. CDR1 and CDR2 (germline): LNHDA, SQIVND (reference sequence). Losses at the gene ends were 5 bases for V and 1 base for J; bases not matched to a gene: 4. CDR3 length: 15 amino acids. The CDR3 protein is CASSPRQGNTGELFF. The covered CDR3 bases are TGTGCCAGTAGTCCCCGACAGGGGAACACCGGGGAG.

The sample holds many counts of this clone. The observed sequence ends 3 residues before the CDR3 terminus, with the missing tail filled in from the germline J gene. The rearrangement joins TRBV7-2 to TRBJ1-6, with D possibly TRBD1 on 5 matching bases. The CDR3 runs 12 residues. Trimming removed 5 bases from V and 10 bases from J, with 9 bases in between. CDR1 and CDR2 from the germline V gene are SGHTA and FQGNSA. The CDR3 sequence: CASSTRESPLHF. Incomplete CDR3 DNA: TGTGCCAGCAGCACCAGGGAGTCACCC.

This clone was counted a few times. The read ends 3 residues shy of where the CDR3 ends; the end is completed using the germline J gene. The gene calls are TRBV5-1 and TRBJ2-1; 16 bases align to TRBD2. The CDR3 sequence is 19 residues long. Germline V gives CDR1 SGHRS, CDR2 YFSETQ. Trimming cost V 4 bases and J 0 bases; bases outside gene matches: 7. The chain's CDR3 is CASSLGLAGGSSSYNEQFF. Incomplete CDR3 DNA: TGCGCCAGCAGCCTGGGACTAGCGGGAGGGTCTAGCTCCTACAATGAG. Full variable domain (remainder filled in from reference TRBV5-1 and TRBJ2-1): KAGVTQTPRYLIKTRGQQVTLSCSPISGHRSVSWYQQTPGQGLQFLFEYFSETQRNKGNFPGRFSGRQFSNSRSEMNVSTLELGDSALYLCASSLGLAGGSSSYNEQFFGPGTRLTVL.

The sample holds a few counts of this clone. Read coverage stops 3 residues before the CDR3 terminus; the germline J gene supplies the remainder. The V and J genes are TRBV6-2 or TRBV6-3 and TRBJ2-7; D is possibly TRBD1 (6 bases). Germline CDR1 reads MNHEY; CDR2 reads SVGEGT. Trimming removed 6 bases from V and 5 bases from J, with 11 bases in between. CDR3 length equals 12 residues. The CDR3 reads CASRQTGNEQYF. The DNA read from the CDR3 is TGTGCCAGCAGGCAGACAGGAAACGAG.

This clone was observed many times. The read stops 3 residues short of the end of the CDR3; the missing end is completed from the germline J gene. The chain joins TRBV5-1 to TRBJ2-6; 7 nucleotides match TRBD2. Germline-derived CDR1 and CDR2 are SGHRS and YFSETQ. The CDR3 totals 15 residues. V lost 6 bases and J lost 0; bases outside the gene matches: 3. The sequenced part of the CDR3 DNA is TGCGCCAGCACGGGGGGAGACTCTGGGGCCAACGTC. Translating it yields CASTGGDSGANV. Given in full, the CDR3 is CASTGGDSGANVLTF. Full variable domain (remainder filled in from reference TRBV5-1 and TRBJ2-6): KAGVTQTPRYLIKTRGQQVTLSCSPISGHRSVSWYQQTPGQGLQFLFEYFSETQRNKGNFPGRFSGRQFSNSRSEMNVSTLELGDSALYLCASTGGDSGANVLTFGAGSRLTVL.

This clone is classed as medium-sized (0.01 to 0.1%). The CDR3 is cut off 3 residues early in the read; its end comes from the germline J gene. The chain links TRBV4-2 to TRBJ1-4, with 10 bases matching TRBD1. Germline CDR1 LGHNA, CDR2 YNFKEQ. The length of the CDR3 is 20 residues. V gave up 4 bases and J gave up 0 bases; unmatched junction bases: 14. The CDR3 here is CASSPSDRGRELATNEKLFF. CDR3 bases read: TGTGCCAGCAGCCCCTCAGACAGGGGGCGGGAACTTGCAACTAATGAAAAA.

This clone was seen many times. The read comes to an end 3 residues before the CDR3 does, leaving the germline J gene to fill in the end. V and J are TRBV7-9 and TRBJ1-1, with 7 bases aligning to TRBD1. The junction had 4 bases not matched to a gene; V was cut back by 0 bases and J by 3 bases. Germline CDR1 SEHNR, CDR2 FQNEAQ (reference sequence). The length of the CDR3 is 15 residues. The CDR3 reads CASSLAGGSHTEAFF. The covered CDR3 bases are TGTGCCAGCAGCTTAGCAGGGGGCTCGCACACTGAA.

This clone was found many times. The read terminates 3 residues ahead of where the CDR3 ends, so the germline J gene completes it. V and J are TRBV7-9 and TRBJ2-5; TRBD1 is a possible D gene (5 bases). Germline V gene sequence: CDR1 SEHNR, CDR2 FQNEAQ (reference sequence). The CDR3 length is 14 residues. Trimming pared 1 base from V and 3 bases from J, leaving 9 bases between. The CDR3 region is CASSLGSGKETQYF. The covered CDR3 bases are TGTGCCAGCAGCTTAGGTTCAGGGAAAGAGACC. The full variable domain, rest sourced from reference TRBV7-9 and TRBJ2-5, is DTGVSQNPRHKITKRGQNVTFRCDPISEHNRLYWYRQTLGQGPEFLTYFQNEAQLEKSRLLSDRFSAERPKGSFSTLEIQRTEQGDSAMYLCASSLGSGKETQYFGPGTRLLVL.

This clone has at least ten counts. The CDR3 end is not reached by the read, which stops 3 residues before it; the germline J gene fills it in. This chain joins TRBV18 and TRBJ2-2; 8 positions match TRBD2. Germline V gene lookup returns CDR1 KGHSH and CDR2 LQKENI. CDR3 size: 18 residues. V lost 3 bases and J lost 3; bases outside the gene matches: 12. CDR3 protein: CASSPGDRAGVYTGELFF. The CDR3 DNA, read in part, is TGTGCCAGCTCACCGGGAGATAGAGCGGGAGTCTACACCGGGGAG.

This clone was detected a few times. From the germline J gene comes the end of the CDR3, since the read stops 3 residues before it. The chain carries TRBV19 and TRBJ1-5; no firm D call. The CDR3 is 16 residues long. V shed 5 bases and J shed 0 bases, with 14 bases lying between them. Germline assignment: CDR1 LNHDA and CDR2 SQIVND (reference sequence). CDR3 DNA (partial): TGTGCCAGTAGTTTCAGACACAGTTTTAGCAATCAGCCC. This gives the protein CASSFRHSFSNQP. From start to end, the CDR3 is CASSFRHSFSNQPQHF.